A selection of T cell receptor beta chains follows, all from one sample in a study of blood T cell repertoires in COVID-19. Profiling relied on immunoSEQ multiplex PCR, and the TCRdb table lists in-frame clones only, not all of them. The table lists approximately 170,000 clones, 82% of them singletons. The sequenced sample consisted of peripheral blood. These receptors came from a woman older than 75 with active or convalescent COVID-19. Both conserved end residues are part of each CDR3. The order of the fields is D gene, clone size, V gene, J gene, CDR3 DNA, CDR3 protein. A D gene is named only where the DNA matches it firmly. The size field is filled for only some rows; it gives once, few, many or a size class.

-	-	TRBV6-6	TRBJ1-3	TGTGCCAGCAGTTTTAAAACGGACAGCAGGGGCACCATATATTTT	CASSFKTDSRGTIYF
TRBD2	-	TRBV5-1	TRBJ2-5	TGCGCCAGCAGCTTGATTCTAGCGGGAGGAGGGGAGACCCAGTACTTC	CASSLILAGGGETQYF
-	-	TRBV19	TRBJ1-1	TGTGCCAGTAGTACCATAACCCCAGGGGCGAACACTGAAGCTTTCTTT	CASSTITPGANTEAFF
TRBD1	-	TRBV19	TRBJ1-6	TGTGCCAGTAGGCGACAGGGTTCACCCCTCCACTTT	CASRRQGSPLHF
TRBD2	-	TRBV5-1	TRBJ2-3	TGCGCCAGCATGACTAGCGGGGGAACAGATACGCAGTATTTT	CASMTSGGTDTQYF
-	-	TRBV5-1	TRBJ2-1	TGCGCCAGCAGCGGTGACGCGGACTCCTACAATGAGCAGTTCTTC	CASSGDADSYNEQFF
-	few	TRBV19	TRBJ2-1	TGTGCCAGTAGCAAGCAGGTGAGCTCCTACAATGAGCAGTTCTTC	CASSKQVSSYNEQFF
-	few	TRBV7-2	TRBJ1-3	TGTGCCAGCAGCGAGGGAGGAGCGCGCTCTGGAAACACCATATATTTT	CASSEGGARSGNTIYF
-	-	TRBV12-1	TRBJ2-2	TGTGCCAGCAGCTACCGGACTAGCGGGATCCGTTACGCCGGGGAGCTGTTTTTT	CASSYRTSGIRYAGELFF
-	-	TRBV30	TRBJ1-3	TGTGCCGGGCAGGTCGCCACTGGAAACACCATATATTTT	CAGQVATGNTIYF
TRBD1	-	TRBV7-9	TRBJ1-1	TGTGCCAGCGCATCACAGGGGGATGTTGAAGCTTTCTTT	CASASQGDVEAFF
TRBD2	few	TRBV7-3	TRBJ2-1	TGTGCCAGCAGCTTGACGGCGGGAGGGCCGGGCTCCTACAATGAGCAGTTCTTC	CASSLTAGGPGSYNEQFF
TRBD2	-	TRBV6-5	TRBJ2-5	TGTGCCAGCAGTCGGGGTACGGGGGGTGGAGAGACCCAGTACTTC	CASSRGTGGGETQYF
TRBD1	-	TRBV4-2	TRBJ1-5	TGTGCCAGCAGCCAAGATAGGAAGTCGACAGGGCAAGGTCAGCCCCAGCATTTT	CASSQDRKSTGQGQPQHF
TRBD2	once	TRBV5-5	TRBJ2-1	TGTGCCAGCAGCTTCCTGGTAGCGGGACCTAATGAGCAGTTCTTC	CASSFLVAGPNEQFF
-	-	TRBV28	TRBJ1-5	TGTGCCAGCAGTTTTCGGGGGGTCAATCAGCCCCAGCATTTT	CASSFRGVNQPQHF
TRBD2	-	TRBV4-2	TRBJ2-3	TGTGCCAGCAGCCCTCTAGCGGGAGGGCCAGATACGCAGTATTTT	CASSPLAGGPDTQYF
TRBD2	-	TRBV2	TRBJ2-7	TGTGCCAGCAGGGAGACTAGCGGGAACTCCTACGAGCAGTACTTC	CASRETSGNSYEQYF
TRBD1	-	TRBV2	TRBJ2-3	TGTGCCAGCAGTGTACAGGGGGCAGGAGATACGCAGTATTTT	CASSVQGAGDTQYF
-	-	TRBV15	TRBJ2-1	TGTGCCACCAGCAGAGATGGTTCCGGGGCCTACAATGAGCAGTTCTTC	CATSRDGSGAYNEQFF